Sequencing of this T cell receptor beta chain was carried out in a study of T cell responses to AZD1222 COVID-19 vaccine. Notes on the study in general: Donors skewed white British and female; clonal diversity was possibly underestimated. The study identified only a handful of AZD1222 recipients as seropositive at baseline. Spike-specific TCRs gained breadth and depth after people received two AZD1222 doses.

On this clone itself: Its antigen remains unidentified.

This table comes from immunoSEQ multiplex PCR, and its TCRdb copy is limited to in-frame clones, with some not included. The sample carries some 200,000 clones, approximately 92% recorded once. This CDR3 is 15 amino acids long. The V segment lost 2 bases and the J segment 5 bases; nucleotides outside the gene matches: 8. CDR1 is SGHTS and CDR2 is YDEGEE in the germline V gene. The sample in question was peripheral blood, obtained on day 0 of AZD1222 vaccination. The J gene is TRBJ2-3, the V gene TRBV5-8; 7 bases are shared with TRBD2. This TCR came from an adult in good health. CDR3 sequence: CASSLVGGVEDTQYF. The CDR3 nucleotides are TGTGCCAGCAGCTTAGTGGGAGGGGTGGAAGATACGCAGTATTTT.